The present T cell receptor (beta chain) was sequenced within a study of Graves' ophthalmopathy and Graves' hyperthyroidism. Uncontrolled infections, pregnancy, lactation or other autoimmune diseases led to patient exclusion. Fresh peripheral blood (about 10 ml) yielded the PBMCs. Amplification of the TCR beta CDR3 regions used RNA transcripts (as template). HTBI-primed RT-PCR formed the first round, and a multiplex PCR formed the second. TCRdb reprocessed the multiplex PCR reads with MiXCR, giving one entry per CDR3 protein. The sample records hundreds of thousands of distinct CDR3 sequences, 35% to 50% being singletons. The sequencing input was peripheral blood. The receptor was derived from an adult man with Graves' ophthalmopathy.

CDR3 sequence reads: CASSASETSGSGNEQFF. The CDR3 DNA sequence: TGTGCCAGCAGCGCATCCGAGACTAGCGGGAGTGGCAATGAGCAGTTCTTC. V usage is TRBV7-6 and J usage is TRBJ2-7; 12 bases fit TRBD2. TRBJ2-1 explains the end of the DNA better; the J call may be wrong. Germline loops: CDR1 SGHVS, CDR2 FNYEAQ. The CDR3 loop spans 17 amino acids.